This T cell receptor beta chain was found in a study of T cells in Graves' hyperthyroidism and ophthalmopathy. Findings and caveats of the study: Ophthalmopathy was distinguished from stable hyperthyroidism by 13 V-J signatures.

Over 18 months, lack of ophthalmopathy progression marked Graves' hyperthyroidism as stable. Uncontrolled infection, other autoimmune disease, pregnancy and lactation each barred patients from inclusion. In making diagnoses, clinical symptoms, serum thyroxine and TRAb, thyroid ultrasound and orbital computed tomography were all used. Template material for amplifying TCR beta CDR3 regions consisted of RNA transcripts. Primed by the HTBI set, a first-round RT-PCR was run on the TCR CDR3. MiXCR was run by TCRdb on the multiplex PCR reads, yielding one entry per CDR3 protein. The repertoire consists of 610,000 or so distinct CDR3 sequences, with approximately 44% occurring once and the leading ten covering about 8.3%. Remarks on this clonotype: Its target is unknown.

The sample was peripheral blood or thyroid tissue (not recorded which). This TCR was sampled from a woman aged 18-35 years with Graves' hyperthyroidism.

The CDR3 DNA sequence: TGCGCCAGCAGCTGGAGACAGGGGCTCGGGATATATGGCTACACCTTC. It is translated as CASSWRQGLGIYGYTF. The chain recombines TRBV5-1 with TRBJ1-2; 8 positions agree with TRBD1. The V segment lost 3 bases and the J segment 5 bases; nucleotides outside the gene matches: 12. Germline V gene sequence: CDR1 SGHRS, CDR2 YFSETQ. CDR3 length: 16 residues.